What follows is one T cell receptor beta chain and its context. Its antigen is currently unknown. This entry is derived from a study of T cells after yellow fever vaccination. Study-wide background: Each low-cell-number fraction was prepared by means of SMART-Seq v4 Ultra Low Input.

Study conclusions and caveats: It was a weaker secondary response, yet one that peaked faster, at day 5 versus 15. Abundant clonotypes from the bulk population could get into FACS-sorted repertoires as contaminants.

V was pared by 2 bases and J by 7 bases, with 11 bases between. Germline-derived CDR1 and CDR2 are MNHEY and SMNVEV (reference sequence). The CDR3 sequence is 14 residues long. As TCR cDNA was made by 5'RACE template switching, a universal primer site and UMIs were added. TCRdb analysed the 5' RACE reads with MiXCR anew, one entry per CDR3 protein. Here the sample spans 500,000 to 650,000 distinct CDR3 sequences, approximately 13% being singletons. The clonotype was recovered from a man between 25 and 39 years old who received the YFV17D yellow fever vaccine. J is TRBJ2-2 and V is TRBV27; D unclear. The source was PBMCs, collected on the day of the yellow fever booster vaccination. The CDR3 sequence: CASSLGPDIGELFF. CDR3 DNA: TGTGCCAGCAGTTTAGGCCCTGACATCGGGGAGCTGTTTTTT.